This T cell receptor (beta chain) was sequenced for a study of CD8+ T cells in alopecia areata. Germline lookup yields CDR1 SQVTM and CDR2 ANQGSEA. Unmatched junction bases numbered 4, after V lost 7 bases and J lost 3 bases. This CDR3 has 13 residues. Treatment specified: oral pan-JAK inhibitor, 5-10 mg twice daily. In each case, RNA was isolated and then reverse transcribed into cDNA as the sequencing template. Sequencing was performed with immunoSEQ multiplex PCR; in TCRdb, only in-frame clones are kept and a portion is missing. Of around 150,000 clones in the sample, approximately 65% were seen once.

This clonotype was obtained from a human donor with alopecia areata. The rearrangement joins TRBV29-1 to TRBJ2-5, with 11 positions matching TRBD2. Material: CD4+ T cells sorted from blood, obtained at week 4, from a patient treated with tofacitinib. CDR3 sequence (DNA): TGCAGCGCATTACTAGCGGGGGAAGAGACCCAGTACTTC. This translates into CSALLAGEETQYF.